The entry that follows covers one T cell receptor beta chain sequence. Its antigen is not identified. A sample-barcoded 5' primer and a J-beta primer mix were used in a second PCR of roughly 7 to 11 cycles. TCRdb passed the 5' RACE reads through MiXCR, listing each CDR3 protein once. The sample consists of 750,000 to 1,000,000 distinct CDR3 sequences, 25% to 35% of them appearing once. The sample belongs to a study of blood T cells in healthy people across ages. CDR1 is ENHRY, CDR2 SYGVKD, per germline. V lost 3 bases, J lost 7 bases, and 22 bases lay in between. The CDR3 length is 16 residues. Study-wide results and caveats: A greater number of naive CD4+ cells and higher diversity distinguished long-lived donors from aged donors. Conclusively comparing naive with antigen-experienced cells was impossible with unsorted PBMCs.

This sample was also put to use in a study of T cells of mothers and their children. That report notes: cDNA synthesis used all extracted RNA, approximately 1.4 ug per 15 ul. A slight, non-significant increase in overlap was found for related mother-child pairs relative to unrelated pairs.

This chain links TRBV10-3 with TRBJ2-7; the D gene is possibly TRBD1 (5 bases). The source material was blood. The TCR was taken from a woman in her thirties or forties in good health. CDR3 coding DNA: TGTGCCATCAGTGACCCCAAAGCAGGGTCCTACAATGAGCAGTACTTC. Protein sequence: CAISDPKAGSYNEQYF.